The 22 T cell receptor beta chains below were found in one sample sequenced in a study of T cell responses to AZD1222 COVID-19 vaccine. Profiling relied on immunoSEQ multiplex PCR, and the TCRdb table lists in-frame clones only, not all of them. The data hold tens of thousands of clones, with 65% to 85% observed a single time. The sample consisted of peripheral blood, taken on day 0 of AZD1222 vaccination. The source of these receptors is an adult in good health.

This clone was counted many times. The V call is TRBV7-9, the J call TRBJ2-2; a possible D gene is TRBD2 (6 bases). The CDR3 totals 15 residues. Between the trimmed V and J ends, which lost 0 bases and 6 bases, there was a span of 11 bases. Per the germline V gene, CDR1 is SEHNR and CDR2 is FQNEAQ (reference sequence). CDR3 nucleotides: TGTGCCAGCAGCTTAGCCCTAGGGAGGCCCGGGGAGCTGTTTTTT. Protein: CASSLALGRPGELFF.

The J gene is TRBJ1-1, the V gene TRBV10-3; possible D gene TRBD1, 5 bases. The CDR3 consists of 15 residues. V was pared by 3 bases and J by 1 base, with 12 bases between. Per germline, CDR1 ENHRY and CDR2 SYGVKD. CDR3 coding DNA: TGTGCCATCAGTGACCTGCGGGGGGAGAACACTGAAGCTTTCTTT. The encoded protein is CAISDLRGENTEAFF.

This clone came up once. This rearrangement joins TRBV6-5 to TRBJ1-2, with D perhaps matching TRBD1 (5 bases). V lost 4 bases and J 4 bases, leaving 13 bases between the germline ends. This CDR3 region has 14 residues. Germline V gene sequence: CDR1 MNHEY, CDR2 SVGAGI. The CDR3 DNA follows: TGTGCCAGCAGTTCCCGTGGGACCGCCTATGGCTACACCTTC. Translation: CASSSRGTAYGYTF.

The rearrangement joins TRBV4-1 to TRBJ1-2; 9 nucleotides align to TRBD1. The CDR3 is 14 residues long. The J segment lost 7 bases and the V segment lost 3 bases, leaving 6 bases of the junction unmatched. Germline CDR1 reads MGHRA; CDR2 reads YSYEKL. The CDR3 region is CASSHSQGAAGYTF. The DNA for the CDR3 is TGCGCCAGCAGCCATTCACAGGGGGCGGCTGGCTACACCTTC.

In DNA form, the CDR3 reads TGTGCCTGGAGTTTATACCCCGGCGGGGGGACCTACGAGCAGTACTTC. Translating it yields CAWSLYPGGGTYEQYF. The rearrangement joins TRBV30 to TRBJ2-7; 8 bases align to TRBD2. CDR3 length equals 16 residues. Germline CDR1 reads GTSNPN; CDR2 reads SVGIG (reference sequence). J lost 2 bases, V lost 2 bases, and 11 bases had no gene match.

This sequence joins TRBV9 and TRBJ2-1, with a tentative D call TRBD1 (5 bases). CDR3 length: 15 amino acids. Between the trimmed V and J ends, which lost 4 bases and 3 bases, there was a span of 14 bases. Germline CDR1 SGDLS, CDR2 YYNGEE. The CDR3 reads CASSRQGASYNEQFF. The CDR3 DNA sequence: TGTGCCAGCAGCCGTCAAGGGGCCAGCTACAATGAGCAGTTCTTC. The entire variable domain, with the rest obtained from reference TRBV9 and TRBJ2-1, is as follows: DSGVTQTPKHLITATGQRVTLRCSPRSGDLSVYWYQQSLDQGLQFLIQYYNGEERAKGNILERFSAQQFPDLHSELNLSSLELGDSALYFCASSRQGASYNEQFFGPGTRLTVL.

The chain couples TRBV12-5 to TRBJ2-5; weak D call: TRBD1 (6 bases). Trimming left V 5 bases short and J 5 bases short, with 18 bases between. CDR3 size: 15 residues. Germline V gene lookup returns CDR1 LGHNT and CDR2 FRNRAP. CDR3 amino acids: CASGASQGYVETQYF. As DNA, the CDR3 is TGTGCTAGTGGTGCAAGCCAGGGGTACGTGGAGACCCAGTACTTC.

DNA for the CDR3: TGTGCCAGCAGCCAAGGTAGCGGGGGCCCTTACAATGAGCAGTTCTTC. It yields the protein CASSQGSGGPYNEQFF. The V and J genes are TRBV4-2 and TRBJ2-1; 9 nucleotides match TRBD2. J gave up 4 bases and V 1 base, and 5 bases lay outside the gene matches. This CDR3 contains 16 residues. CDR1 is LGHNA, CDR2 YNFKEQ, per germline.

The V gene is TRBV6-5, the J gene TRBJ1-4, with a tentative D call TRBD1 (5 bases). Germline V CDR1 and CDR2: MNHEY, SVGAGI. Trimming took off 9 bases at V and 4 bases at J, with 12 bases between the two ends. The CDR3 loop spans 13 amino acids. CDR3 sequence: CASSAGFNEKLFF. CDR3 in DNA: TGTGCCAGTAGCGCAGGGTTTAATGAAAAACTGTTTTTT.

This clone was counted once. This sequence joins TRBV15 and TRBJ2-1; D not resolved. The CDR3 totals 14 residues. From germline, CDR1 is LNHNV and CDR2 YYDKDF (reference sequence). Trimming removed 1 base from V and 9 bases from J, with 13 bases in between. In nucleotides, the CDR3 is TGTGCCACCAGCAGAGGCGCAACAGTTTTTGAGCAGTTCTTC. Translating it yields CATSRGATVFEQFF.

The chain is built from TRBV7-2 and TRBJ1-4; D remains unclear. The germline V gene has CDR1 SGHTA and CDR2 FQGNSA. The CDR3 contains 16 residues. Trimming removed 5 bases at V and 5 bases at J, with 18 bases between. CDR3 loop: CASSRNGQVGNEKLFF. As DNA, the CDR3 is TGTGCCAGCAGCCGTAATGGCCAGGTCGGGAATGAAAAACTGTTTTTT.

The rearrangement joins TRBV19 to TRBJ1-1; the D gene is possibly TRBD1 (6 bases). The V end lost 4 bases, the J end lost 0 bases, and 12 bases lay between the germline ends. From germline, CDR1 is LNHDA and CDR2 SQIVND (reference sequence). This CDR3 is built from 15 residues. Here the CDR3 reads CASSTKTGVNTEAFF. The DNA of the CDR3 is TGTGCCAGTAGTACTAAGACAGGAGTGAACACTGAAGCTTTCTTT. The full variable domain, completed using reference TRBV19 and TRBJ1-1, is DGGITQSPKYLFRKEGQNVTLSCEQNLNHDAMYWYRQDPGQGLRLIYYSQIVNDFQKGDIAEGYSVSREKKESFPLTVTSAQKNPTAFYLCASSTKTGVNTEAFFGQGTRLTVV.

For the CDR3, the DNA is TGTGCCAGCAGCTTACGTCCACAGGGGAATTCACCCCTCCACTTT. Translation gives CASSLRPQGNSPLHF. The chain has TRBV7-8 and TRBJ1-6; 7 bases match TRBD1. Germline CDR1 SGHVS, CDR2 FQNEAQ. The CDR3 has 15 residues. Trimming removed 2 bases from V and 7 bases from J; junction bases left unmatched: 5.

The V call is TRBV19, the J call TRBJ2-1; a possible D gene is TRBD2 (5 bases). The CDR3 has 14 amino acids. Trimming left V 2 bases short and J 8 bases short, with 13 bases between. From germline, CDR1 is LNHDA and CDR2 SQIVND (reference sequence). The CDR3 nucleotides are TGTGCCAGTAGTATATTCCCGGGGTTCGATGAGCAGTTCTTC. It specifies CASSIFPGFDEQFF.

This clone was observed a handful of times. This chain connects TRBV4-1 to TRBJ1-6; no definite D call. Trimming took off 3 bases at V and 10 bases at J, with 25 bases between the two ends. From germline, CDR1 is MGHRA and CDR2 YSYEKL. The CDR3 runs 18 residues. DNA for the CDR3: TGCGCCAGCAGCCACTTTACTGCTGGACGGAGGAGCGGGTCACCCCTCCACTTT. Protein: CASSHFTAGRRSGSPLHF.

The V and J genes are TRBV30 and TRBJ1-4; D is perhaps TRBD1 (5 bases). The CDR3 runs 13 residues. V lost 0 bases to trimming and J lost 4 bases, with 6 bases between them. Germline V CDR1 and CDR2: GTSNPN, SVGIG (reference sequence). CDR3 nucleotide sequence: TGTGCCTGGAGTGTGGACAATAATGAAAAACTGTTTTTT. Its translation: CAWSVDNNEKLFF.

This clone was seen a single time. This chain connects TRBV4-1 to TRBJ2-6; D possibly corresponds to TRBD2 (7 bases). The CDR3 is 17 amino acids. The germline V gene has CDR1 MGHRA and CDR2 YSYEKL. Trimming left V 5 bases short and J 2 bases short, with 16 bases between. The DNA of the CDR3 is TGCGCCAGCAGCATTTCCGCGGGGGCGCCTGGGGCCAACGTCCTGACTTTC. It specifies CASSISAGAPGANVLTF.

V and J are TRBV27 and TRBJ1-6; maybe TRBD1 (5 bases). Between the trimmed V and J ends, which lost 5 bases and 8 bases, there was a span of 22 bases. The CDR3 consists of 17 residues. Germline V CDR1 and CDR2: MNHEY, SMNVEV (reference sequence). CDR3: CASSPLTGPYQDSPLHF. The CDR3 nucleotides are TGTGCCAGCAGTCCCCTTACGGGGCCCTATCAAGATTCACCCCTCCACTTT.

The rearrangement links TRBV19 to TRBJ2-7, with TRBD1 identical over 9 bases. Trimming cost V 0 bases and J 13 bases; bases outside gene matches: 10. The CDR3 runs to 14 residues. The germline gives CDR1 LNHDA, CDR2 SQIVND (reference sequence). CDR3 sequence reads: CASSIDAPDRGLYF. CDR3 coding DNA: TGTGCCAGTAGTATAGATGCCCCGGACAGGGGATTATACTTC.

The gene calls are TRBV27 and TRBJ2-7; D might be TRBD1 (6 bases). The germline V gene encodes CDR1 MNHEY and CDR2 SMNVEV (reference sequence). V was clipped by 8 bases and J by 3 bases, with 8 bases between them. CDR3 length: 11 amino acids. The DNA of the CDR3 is TGTGCCAGCGGGGGCTACTACGAGCAGTACTTC. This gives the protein CASGGYYEQYF.

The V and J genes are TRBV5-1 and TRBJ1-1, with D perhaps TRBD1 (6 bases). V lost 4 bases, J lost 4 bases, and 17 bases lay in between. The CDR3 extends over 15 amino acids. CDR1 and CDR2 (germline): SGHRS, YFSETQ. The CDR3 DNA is TGCGCCAGCAGCCGGACCGGGGGAGGGGGCACTGAAGCTTTCTTT. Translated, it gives CASSRTGGGGTEAFF.

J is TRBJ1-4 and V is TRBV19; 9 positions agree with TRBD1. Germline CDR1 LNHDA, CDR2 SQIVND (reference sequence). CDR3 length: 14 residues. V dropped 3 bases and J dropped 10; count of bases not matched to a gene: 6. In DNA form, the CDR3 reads TGTGCCAGTAGTATGGGGACAGGGTATCGAAAACTGTTTTTT. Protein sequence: CASSMGTGYRKLFF.